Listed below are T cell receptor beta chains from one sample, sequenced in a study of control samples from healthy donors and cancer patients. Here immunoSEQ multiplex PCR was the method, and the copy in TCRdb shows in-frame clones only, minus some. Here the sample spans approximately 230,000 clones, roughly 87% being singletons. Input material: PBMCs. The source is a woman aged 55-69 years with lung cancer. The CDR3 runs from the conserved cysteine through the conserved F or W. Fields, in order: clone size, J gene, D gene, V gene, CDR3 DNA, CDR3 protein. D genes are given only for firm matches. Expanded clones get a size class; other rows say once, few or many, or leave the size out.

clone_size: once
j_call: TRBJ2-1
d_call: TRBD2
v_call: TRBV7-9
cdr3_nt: TGTGCCAGCAGCCCCTCGGCCAGCGGGAGAGTAGGAGAGCAGTTCTTC
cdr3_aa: CASSPSASGRVGEQFF

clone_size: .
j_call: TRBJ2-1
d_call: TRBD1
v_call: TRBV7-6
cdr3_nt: TGTGCCAGCAGCCGGGGACAGGGGCTCTACAATGAGCAGTTCTTC
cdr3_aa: CASSRGQGLYNEQFF

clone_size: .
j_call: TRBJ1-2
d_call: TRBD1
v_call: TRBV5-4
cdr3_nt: TGTGCCAGCAGCACTACAGGGGTTTATGGCTACACCTTC
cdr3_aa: CASSTTGVYGYTF

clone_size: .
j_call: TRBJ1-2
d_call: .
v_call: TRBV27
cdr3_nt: TGTGCCAGCAGTTTAGGAGGTAATGGCTACACCTTC
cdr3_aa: CASSLGGNGYTF

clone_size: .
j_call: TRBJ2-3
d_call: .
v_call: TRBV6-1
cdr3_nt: TGTGCCAGCAGCGAAGGGGGGGGCCGGGCAGATACGCAGTATTTT
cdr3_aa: CASSEGGGRADTQYF

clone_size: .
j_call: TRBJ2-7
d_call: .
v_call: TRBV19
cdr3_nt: TGTGCCAGTAGTATTTCTTGGCTAGCCGACGAGCAGTACTTC
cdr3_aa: CASSISWLADEQYF

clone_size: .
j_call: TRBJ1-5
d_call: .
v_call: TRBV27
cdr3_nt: TGTGCCAGCAGCTTTTCAGGGGACAATCAGCCCCAGCATTTT
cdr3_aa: CASSFSGDNQPQHF

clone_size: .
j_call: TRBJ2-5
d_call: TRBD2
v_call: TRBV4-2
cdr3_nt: TGTGCCAGCAGCCAAGAGGCGGGGGGCCCGACTCTTGGGGCCCAGTACTTC
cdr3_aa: CASSQEAGGPTLGAQYF

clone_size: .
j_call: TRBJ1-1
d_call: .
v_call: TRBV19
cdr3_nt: TGTGCCAGTAGTATAGATCACAGGAACACTGAAGCTTTCTTT
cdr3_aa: CASSIDHRNTEAFF

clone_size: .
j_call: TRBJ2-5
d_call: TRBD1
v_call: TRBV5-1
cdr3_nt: TGCGCCAGCAGCGAGGGACAGGGGCGGGAGACCCAGTACTTC
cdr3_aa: CASSEGQGRETQYF

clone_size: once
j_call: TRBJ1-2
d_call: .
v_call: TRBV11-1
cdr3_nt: TGTGCCAGCAGCTTAGGGCAACGGATCTATGGCTACACCTTC
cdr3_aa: CASSLGQRIYGYTF

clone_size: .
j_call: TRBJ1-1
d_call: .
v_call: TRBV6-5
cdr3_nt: TGTGCCAGCACCCCGGGCCGGGTAGGAGGGTCTGAAGCTTTCTTT
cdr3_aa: CASTPGRVGGSEAFF

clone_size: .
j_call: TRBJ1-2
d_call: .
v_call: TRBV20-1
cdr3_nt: TGCAGTGCCTTCAACTATGGCTACACCTTC
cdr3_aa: CSAFNYGYTF

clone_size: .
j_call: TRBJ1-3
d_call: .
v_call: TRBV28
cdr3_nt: TGTGCCAGCAGTGATTCCAGGGCGGGGGGAAACACCATATATTTT
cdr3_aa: CASSDSRAGGNTIYF

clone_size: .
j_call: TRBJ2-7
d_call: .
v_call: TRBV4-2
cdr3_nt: TGTGCCAGCAGCCAAGGGCGGAACTCCTACGAGCAGTACTTC
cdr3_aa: CASSQGRNSYEQYF

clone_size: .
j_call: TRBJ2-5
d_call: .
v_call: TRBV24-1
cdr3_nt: TGTGCCACCAGTGATTTGGGCACTGAAGAGACCCAGTACTTC
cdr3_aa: CATSDLGTEETQYF

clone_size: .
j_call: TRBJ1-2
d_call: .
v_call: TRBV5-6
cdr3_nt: TGTGCCAGCAGCCCACAAATTACAGGGTCTTATGGCTACACCTTC
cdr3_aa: CASSPQITGSYGYTF

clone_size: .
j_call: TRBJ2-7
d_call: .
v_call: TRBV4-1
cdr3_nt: TGCGCCAGCAGCCAAGATCAGGGCAGCTCCTACGAGCAGTACTTC
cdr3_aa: CASSQDQGSSYEQYF

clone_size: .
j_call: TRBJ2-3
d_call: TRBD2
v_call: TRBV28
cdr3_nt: TGTGCCAGCCGGGCTAGCGGGGGGAAAGATACGCAGTATTTT
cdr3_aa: CASRASGGKDTQYF

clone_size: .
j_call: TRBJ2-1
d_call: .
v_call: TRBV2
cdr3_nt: TGTGCCAGCAGTGCAACTAGCTCCTACAATGAGCAGTTCTTC
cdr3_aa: CASSATSSYNEQFF

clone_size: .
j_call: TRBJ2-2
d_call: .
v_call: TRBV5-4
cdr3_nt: TGTGCCAGCAGCTTCGGGACGAACACCGGGGAGCTGTTTTTT
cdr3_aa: CASSFGTNTGELFF

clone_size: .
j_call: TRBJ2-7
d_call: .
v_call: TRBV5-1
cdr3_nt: TGCGCCAGCAGCTTGGGACGGGGGGCTCCCTCCTACGAGCAGTACTTC
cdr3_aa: CASSLGRGAPSYEQYF

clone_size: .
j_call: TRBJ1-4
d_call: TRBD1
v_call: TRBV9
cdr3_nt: TGTGCCAGCAGCGCTCATGACAGGGGGATTGAAAAACTGTTTTTT
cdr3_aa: CASSAHDRGIEKLFF

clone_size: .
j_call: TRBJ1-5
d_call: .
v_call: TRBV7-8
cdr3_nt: TGTGCCAGCAGCCCAGACCGGAGGGGTCAGCCCCAGCATTTT
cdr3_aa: CASSPDRRGQPQHF

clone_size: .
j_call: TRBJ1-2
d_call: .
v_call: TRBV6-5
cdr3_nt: TGTGCCAGCATTGCGGGACTGCATAACTATGGCTACACCTTC
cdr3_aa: CASIAGLHNYGYTF

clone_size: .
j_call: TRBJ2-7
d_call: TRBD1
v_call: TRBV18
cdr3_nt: TGTGCCAGCTCACCGGACAGGGCTACCTCCTACGAGCAGTACTTC
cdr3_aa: CASSPDRATSYEQYF

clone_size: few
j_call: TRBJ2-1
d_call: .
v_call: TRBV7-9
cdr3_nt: TGTGCCAGCAGCTTAACCTCCGGAGGTGAGCAGTTCTTC
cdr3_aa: CASSLTSGGEQFF

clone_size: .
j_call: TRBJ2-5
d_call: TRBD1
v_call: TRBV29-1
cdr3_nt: TGCAGCGTCAAGAAAGACAGGGGCCAAGAGACCCAGTACTTC
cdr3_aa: CSVKKDRGQETQYF

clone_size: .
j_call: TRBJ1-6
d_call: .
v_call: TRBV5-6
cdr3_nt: TGTGCCAGCAGCTCCCGGGACGGCCTTTATTTTTCTAATTCACCCCTCCACTTT
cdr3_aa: CASSSRDGLYFSNSPLHF

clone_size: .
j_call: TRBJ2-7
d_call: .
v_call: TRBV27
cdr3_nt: TGTGCCAGCAGTCTAACCCTTGCCTACGAGCAGTACTTC
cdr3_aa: CASSLTLAYEQYF

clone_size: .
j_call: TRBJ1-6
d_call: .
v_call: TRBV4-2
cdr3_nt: TGTGCCAGCAGCCAAGATTTTAACCAGGGAACATCCTATAATTCACCCCTCCACTTT
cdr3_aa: CASSQDFNQGTSYNSPLHF